The 22 T cell receptor beta chains below come from one sample, sequenced in a study of shared clonotypes between healthy human individuals. Sequenced by immunoSEQ multiplex PCR; TCRdb stores in-frame clones only, minus some. The sample includes about 2 million clones, about 95% of them seen just once. Terminally differentiated effector memory CD45RA+ cells were left out of the naive CD8 fraction, which was CD45RO-negative and positively selected for CCR7. Input material: naive CD8+ T cells sorted from blood. The receptors derive from a man aged 18 to 29 in good health.

The chain carries TRBV14 and TRBJ2-3; 12 nucleotides align to TRBD2. Trimming at V came to 3 bases and at J to 0 bases, leaving 7 bases not matched to a gene. CDR3 length: 18 amino acids. In germline, CDR1 is SGHDN, CDR2 FVKESK. CDR3 sequence: CASSHRYTSGGSTDTQYF. The CDR3 coding sequence is TGTGCCAGCAGCCACCGGTATACTAGCGGGGGGAGCACAGATACGCAGTATTTT.

This clone was counted a single time. The J gene is TRBJ2-7, the V gene TRBV6-1; the match to TRBD1 covers 8 bases. The V gene end was trimmed by 4 bases and the J gene end by 3 bases; junction bases not matched to a gene: 8. This CDR3 spans 15 amino acids. Germline V gene data show CDR1 as MNHNS and CDR2 as SASEGT. CDR3 residues: CASSVTGGKGYEQYF. The CDR3 DNA reads as TGTGCCAGCAGTGTCACAGGGGGGAAGGGCTACGAGCAGTACTTC.

This chain links TRBV4-2 with TRBJ2-4, with 9 bases that match TRBD1. Germline lookup yields CDR1 LGHNA and CDR2 YNFKEQ. J lost 6 bases, V lost 0 bases, and 6 bases had no gene match. This CDR3 comprises 16 residues. Here the CDR3 reads CASSQETGQGRNIQYF. CDR3 sequence (DNA): TGTGCCAGCAGCCAAGAGACGGGACAGGGACGAAACATTCAGTACTTC.

V usage is TRBV20-1 and J usage is TRBJ1-1; D unresolved. V gave up 7 bases and J gave up 2 bases, with 8 bases separating them. Germline V gene data show CDR1 as DFQATT and CDR2 as SNEGSKA (reference sequence). The CDR3 has 11 residues. The CDR3 coding sequence is TGCAGTGTAAGACAAAACACTGAAGCTTTCTTT. Translated: CSVRQNTEAFF.

V usage is TRBV6-6 and J usage is TRBJ2-2; D gene uncertain. The V end was cut by 6 bases, the J end by 4 bases, with 9 bases between. In germline, CDR1 is MNHNY, CDR2 SVGAGI (reference sequence). This CDR3 is 13 amino acids long. CDR3 nucleotides: TGTGCCAGCAGCTGGCTACGCACCGGGGAGCTGTTTTTT. Translated, it gives CASSWLRTGELFF.

This chain connects TRBV6-1 to TRBJ2-7, with D possibly matching TRBD2 (7 bases). From germline, CDR1 is MNHNS and CDR2 SASEGT. V lost 1 base and J lost 2, with 21 bases in between. The CDR3 totals 18 residues. Here the CDR3 DNA reads TGTGCCAGCAGTGAAGAGCCTCGGGGAGGGACACTAACCTACGAGCAGTACTTC. Residues: CASSEEPRGGTLTYEQYF.

The chain combines TRBV4-1 with TRBJ1-1; D perhaps matches TRBD1 (6 bases). This CDR3 spans 17 amino acids. Looked up from germline, CDR1 is MGHRA and CDR2 is YSYEKL. With 4 bases removed from V and 2 bases from J, the gap between germline ends came to 20 bases. The CDR3 DNA is TGCGCCAGCAGCCGTTCCAGGGGTACCGAGTTAAACACTGAAGCTTTCTTT. It yields the protein CASSRSRGTELNTEAFF.

The chain has TRBV14 and TRBJ2-7, with 8 bases lining up with TRBD1. After removal of 6 bases from V and 0 bases from J, the junction contained 4 bases not matched to a gene. The germline V gene encodes CDR1 SGHDN and CDR2 FVKESK. The CDR3 consists of 14 residues. The CDR3 reads CASRRTGNSYEQYF. CDR3 DNA sequence: TGTGCCAGCAGACGGACAGGGAACTCCTACGAGCAGTACTTC.

This clone has only a few counts. The chain carries TRBV5-1 and TRBJ2-7, with TRBD2 identical over 7 bases. The CDR3 totals 15 residues. Germline CDR1 is SGHRS and CDR2 is YFSETQ. V shed 4 bases, J shed 7 bases, and the junction held 14 bases outside the gene matches. The CDR3 region is CASSPGAGNPREQYF. CDR3 in DNA: TGCGCCAGCAGCCCCGGAGCGGGGAATCCTAGGGAGCAGTACTTC.

The DNA of the CDR3 is TGTGCCAGCAGCTATAGGGGAGGCACCTACAATGAGCAGTTCTTC. Translated: CASSYRGGTYNEQFF. This chain links TRBV7-6 with TRBJ2-1; possible D gene TRBD2, 6 bases. Germline V gene data show CDR1 as SGHVS and CDR2 as FNYEAQ. This CDR3 comprises 15 residues. Trimming removed 4 bases from V and 2 bases from J, with 12 bases in between.

The chain links TRBV7-8 to TRBJ2-7, with 13 bases lining up with TRBD2. V trimming: 1 base; J trimming: 3 bases; junction bases outside the gene matches: 3. The germline gives CDR1 SGHVS, CDR2 FQNEAQ. This CDR3 comprises 16 residues. The CDR3 loop reads CASSLVWTSGSYEQYF. The CDR3 nucleotides are TGTGCCAGCAGCTTAGTTTGGACTAGCGGGAGCTACGAGCAGTACTTC.

The chain uses TRBV29-1 and TRBJ1-1; TRBD1 matches 7 bases. Germline loops: CDR1 SQVTM, CDR2 ANQGSEA. With 6 bases clipped from V and 0 bases from J, the junction kept 10 bases outside the gene matches. The CDR3 contains 15 residues. The CDR3 DNA sequence: TGCAGCGTCGAGATGGGGGGACAGATGAACACTGAAGCTTTCTTT. It is translated as CSVEMGGQMNTEAFF.

The V call is TRBV11-3, the J call TRBJ2-2; D not certain. V lost 3 bases, J lost 0 bases, and 8 bases lay in between. Germline values: CDR1 SGHNT, CDR2 YENEEA. The CDR3 is 15 residues long. Written as DNA, the CDR3 is TGTGCCAGCAGCTTTTTTCAATCGAACACCGGGGAGCTGTTTTTT. Translation gives CASSFFQSNTGELFF.

The V and J genes are TRBV4-1 and TRBJ2-7, with D maybe TRBD2 (6 bases). Germline values: CDR1 MGHRA, CDR2 YSYEKL. V was clipped by 1 base and J by 3 bases, with 13 bases between them. This CDR3 spans 15 amino acids. The DNA for the CDR3 is TGCGCCAGCAGCCAAGCGAAAGTCGGGAGCTACGAGCAGTACTTC. Amino acid sequence: CASSQAKVGSYEQYF.

This chain links TRBV4-3 with TRBJ1-1; TRBD1 matches 12 bases. The V gene's germline CDR1 is LGHNA and CDR2 YSLEER. This CDR3 is 17 amino acids long. V shed 1 base and J 4 bases; nucleotides not matched to a gene: 7. This CDR3 reads CASSQVAGQGARTEAFF. CDR3 in DNA: TGCGCCAGCAGCCAAGTCGCGGGACAGGGGGCACGCACTGAAGCTTTCTTT.

This rearrangement joins TRBV13 to TRBJ1-1, with 9 bases that match TRBD1. Germline V gene sequence: CDR1 PRHDT, CDR2 FYEKMQ (reference sequence). This CDR3 has 15 amino acids. V lost 5 bases and J lost 0; bases outside the gene matches: 4. The CDR3 region is CASSPDRGMNTEAFF. As DNA, the CDR3 is TGTGCCAGCAGCCCGGACAGGGGAATGAACACTGAAGCTTTCTTT.

V usage is TRBV13 and J usage is TRBJ1-2; 8 nucleotides agree with TRBD1. CDR1 and CDR2 from the germline V gene are PRHDT and FYEKMQ (reference sequence). The CDR3 consists of 14 residues. V dropped 5 bases and J dropped 4; count of bases not matched to a gene: 6. This chain's CDR3 is CASSPQTGAYGYTF. The DNA for the CDR3 is TGTGCCAGCAGCCCCCAGACAGGGGCCTATGGCTACACCTTC.

The chain uses TRBV4-3 and TRBJ1-1; tentative D call: TRBD1 (6 bases). The germline V gene has CDR1 LGHNA and CDR2 YSLEER. CDR3 size: 14 residues. Trimming pared 0 bases from V and 6 bases from J, leaving 11 bases between. DNA for the CDR3: TGCGCCAGCAGCCAAGAGGTTGGGGGCCCTGAAGCTTTCTTT. Amino acid sequence: CASSQEVGGPEAFF.

The V gene is TRBV29-1, the J gene TRBJ1-2; D unclear. The V end lost 6 bases, the J end lost 3 bases, and 11 bases lay between the germline ends. The CDR3 sequence is 12 residues long. The germline V gene has CDR1 SQVTM and CDR2 ANQGSEA. The CDR3 coding sequence is TGCAGCGTATTGAACAGAGACTATGGCTACACCTTC. It codes for CSVLNRDYGYTF.

V and J are TRBV25-1 and TRBJ1-1, with D perhaps TRBD1 (6 bases). The germline CDR1 and CDR2 sequences are MGHDK and SYGVNS. The CDR3 consists of 16 residues. Trimming took off 7 bases at V and 0 bases at J, with 18 bases between the two ends. CDR3 DNA: TGTGCCAGCACTCCAAAGGGGGGGGCGATGAACACTGAAGCTTTCTTT. It codes for CASTPKGGAMNTEAFF.

The chain has TRBV4-1 and TRBJ2-7; D remains unclear. CDR3 length: 14 amino acids. The germline CDR1 and CDR2 sequences are MGHRA and YSYEKL. The V gene lost 3 bases and the J gene lost 3 bases, with 12 bases spanning the gap. The CDR3 DNA is TGCGCCAGCAGCCATAGGGCAAACCTCTACGAGCAGTACTTC. It specifies CASSHRANLYEQYF.

The rearrangement uses TRBV6-5 and TRBJ2-6; D gene uncertain. V dropped 6 bases and J dropped 3 bases, with 9 bases sitting between them. The CDR3 totals 14 residues. Germline-derived CDR1 and CDR2 are MNHEY and SVGAGI. CDR3 DNA: TGTGCCAGCAGCCCCGGGTTTGGGGCCAACGTCCTGACTTTC. Translation gives CASSPGFGANVLTF.